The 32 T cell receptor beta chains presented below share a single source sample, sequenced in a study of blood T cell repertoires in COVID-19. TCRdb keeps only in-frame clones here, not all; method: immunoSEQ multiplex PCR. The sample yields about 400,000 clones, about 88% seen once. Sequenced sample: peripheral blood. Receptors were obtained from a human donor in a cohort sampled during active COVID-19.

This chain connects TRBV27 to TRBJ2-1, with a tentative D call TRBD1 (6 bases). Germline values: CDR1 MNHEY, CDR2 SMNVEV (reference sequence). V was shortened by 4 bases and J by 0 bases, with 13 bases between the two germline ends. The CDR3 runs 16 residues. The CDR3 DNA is TGTGCCAGCAGTTCTACGACAGGTAGCTCCTACAATGAGCAGTTCTTC. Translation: CASSSTTGSSYNEQFF.

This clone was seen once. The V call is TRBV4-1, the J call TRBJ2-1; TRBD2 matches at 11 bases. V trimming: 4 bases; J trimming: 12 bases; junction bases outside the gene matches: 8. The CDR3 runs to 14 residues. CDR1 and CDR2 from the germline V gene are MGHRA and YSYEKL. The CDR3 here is CASSPRTSGHRQFF. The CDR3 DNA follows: TGCGCCAGCAGCCCACGGACTAGCGGGCATCGGCAGTTCTTC.

The CDR3 region has the DNA TGTGCCAGCAGCTTGTTCGGGGGGCAAGACAATGAGCAGTTCTTC. Translated, it gives CASSLFGGQDNEQFF. The chain combines TRBV5-4 with TRBJ2-1; possibly TRBD2 for D (7 bases). With 1 base removed from V and 5 bases from J, the gap between germline ends came to 13 bases. The V gene's germline CDR1 is SGHNT and CDR2 YYREEE (reference sequence). This CDR3 comprises 15 residues.

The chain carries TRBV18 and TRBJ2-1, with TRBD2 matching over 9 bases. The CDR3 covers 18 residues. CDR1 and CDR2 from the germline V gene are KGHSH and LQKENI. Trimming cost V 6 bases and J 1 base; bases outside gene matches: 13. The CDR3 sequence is CASSTERGDQNSYNEQFF. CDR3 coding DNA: TGTGCCAGCTCTACGGAGCGGGGGGACCAAAATTCCTACAATGAGCAGTTCTTC.

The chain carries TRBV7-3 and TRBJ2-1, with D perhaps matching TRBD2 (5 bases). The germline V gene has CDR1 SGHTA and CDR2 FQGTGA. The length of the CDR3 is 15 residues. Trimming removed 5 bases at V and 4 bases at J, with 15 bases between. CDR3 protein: CASSQSPLAYNEQFF. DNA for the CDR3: TGTGCCAGCAGCCAATCCCCGCTAGCTTACAATGAGCAGTTCTTC.

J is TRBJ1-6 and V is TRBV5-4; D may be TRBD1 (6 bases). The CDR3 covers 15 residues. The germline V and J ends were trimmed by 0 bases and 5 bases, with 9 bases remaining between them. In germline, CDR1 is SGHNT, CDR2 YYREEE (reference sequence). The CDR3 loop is CASSLAGDNNSPLHF. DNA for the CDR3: TGTGCCAGCAGCTTGGCAGGGGACAATAATTCACCCCTCCACTTT.

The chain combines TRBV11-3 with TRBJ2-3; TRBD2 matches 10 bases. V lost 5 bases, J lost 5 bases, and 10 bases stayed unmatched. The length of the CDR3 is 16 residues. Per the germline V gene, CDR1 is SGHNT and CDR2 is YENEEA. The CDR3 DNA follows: TGTGCCAGCAGCCAACAGGAGCGGGAGGGCGAAGATACGCAGTATTTT. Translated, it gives CASSQQEREGEDTQYF.

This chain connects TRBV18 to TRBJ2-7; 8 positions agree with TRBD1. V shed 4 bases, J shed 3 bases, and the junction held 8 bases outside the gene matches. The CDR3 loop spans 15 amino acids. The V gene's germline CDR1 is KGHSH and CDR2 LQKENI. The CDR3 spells CASSHDRGTYYEQYF. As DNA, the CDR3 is TGTGCCAGCTCACACGACAGGGGAACTTACTACGAGCAGTACTTC.

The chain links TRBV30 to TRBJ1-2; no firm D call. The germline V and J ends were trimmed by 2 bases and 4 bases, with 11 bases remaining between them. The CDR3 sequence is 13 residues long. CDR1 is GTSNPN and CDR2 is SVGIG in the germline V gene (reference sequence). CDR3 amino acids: CAWSLGSVYGYTF. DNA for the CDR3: TGTGCCTGGAGTCTGGGCTCTGTCTATGGCTACACCTTC.

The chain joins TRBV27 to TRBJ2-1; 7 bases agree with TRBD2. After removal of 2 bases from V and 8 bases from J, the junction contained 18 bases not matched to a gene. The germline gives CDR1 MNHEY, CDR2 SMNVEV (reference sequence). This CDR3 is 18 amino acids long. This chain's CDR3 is CASSLGIPGLHELDEQFF. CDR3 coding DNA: TGTGCCAGCAGTTTAGGAATACCGGGACTACACGAATTGGATGAGCAGTTCTTC.

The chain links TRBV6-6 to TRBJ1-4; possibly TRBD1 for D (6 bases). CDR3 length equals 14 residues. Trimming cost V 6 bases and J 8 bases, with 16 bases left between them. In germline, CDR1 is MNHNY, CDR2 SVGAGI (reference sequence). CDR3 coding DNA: TGTGCCAGCAGCCCACAGGGCCTTCGCGAAAAACTGTTTTTT. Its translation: CASSPQGLREKLFF.

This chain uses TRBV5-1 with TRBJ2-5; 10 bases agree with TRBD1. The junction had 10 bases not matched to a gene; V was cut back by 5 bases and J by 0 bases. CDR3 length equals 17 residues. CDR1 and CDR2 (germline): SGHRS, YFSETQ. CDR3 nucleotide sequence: TGCGCCAGCAGAAGATCACCGGGACAGGGGAACCAAGAGACCCAGTACTTC. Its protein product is CASRRSPGQGNQETQYF.

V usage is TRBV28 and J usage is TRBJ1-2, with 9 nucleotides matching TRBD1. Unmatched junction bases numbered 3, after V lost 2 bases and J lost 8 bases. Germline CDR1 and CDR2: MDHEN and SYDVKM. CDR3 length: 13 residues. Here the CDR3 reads CASSLRTGVGYTF. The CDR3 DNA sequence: TGTGCCAGCAGTTTAAGGACAGGGGTCGGCTACACCTTC.

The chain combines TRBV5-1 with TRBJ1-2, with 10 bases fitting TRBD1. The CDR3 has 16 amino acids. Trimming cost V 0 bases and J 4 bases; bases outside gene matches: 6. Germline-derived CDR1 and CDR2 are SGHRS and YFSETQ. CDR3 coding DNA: TGCGCCAGCAGCTTGGAAGGGACAGGGGCAGGCTATGGCTACACCTTC. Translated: CASSLEGTGAGYGYTF.

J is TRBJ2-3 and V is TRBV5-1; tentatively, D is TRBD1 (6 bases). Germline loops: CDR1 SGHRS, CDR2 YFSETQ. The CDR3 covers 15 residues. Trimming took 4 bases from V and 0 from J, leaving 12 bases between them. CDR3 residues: CASSPGTHSTDTQYF. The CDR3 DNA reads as TGCGCCAGCAGCCCGGGGACACATAGCACAGATACGCAGTATTTT.

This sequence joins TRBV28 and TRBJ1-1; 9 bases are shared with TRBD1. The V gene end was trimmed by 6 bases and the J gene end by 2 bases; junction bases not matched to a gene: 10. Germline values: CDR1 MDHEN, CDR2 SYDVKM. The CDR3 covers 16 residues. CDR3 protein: CASSFNRGRGNTEAFF. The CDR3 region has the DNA TGTGCCAGCAGCTTTAACAGGGGGCGGGGTAACACTGAAGCTTTCTTT.

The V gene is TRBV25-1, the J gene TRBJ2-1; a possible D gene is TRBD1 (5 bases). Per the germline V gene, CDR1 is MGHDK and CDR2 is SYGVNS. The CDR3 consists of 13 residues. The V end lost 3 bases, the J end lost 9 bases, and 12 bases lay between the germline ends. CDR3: CASSDYSGIEQFF. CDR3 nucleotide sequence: TGTGCCAGCAGTGACTATTCAGGGATTGAGCAGTTCTTC.

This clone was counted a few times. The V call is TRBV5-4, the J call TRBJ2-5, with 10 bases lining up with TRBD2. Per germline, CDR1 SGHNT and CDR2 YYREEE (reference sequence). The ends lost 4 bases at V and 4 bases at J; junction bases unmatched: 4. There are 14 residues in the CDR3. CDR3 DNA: TGTGCCAGCAGCACGCCTAGCGGGGGAGAGACCCAGTACTTC. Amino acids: CASSTPSGGETQYF.

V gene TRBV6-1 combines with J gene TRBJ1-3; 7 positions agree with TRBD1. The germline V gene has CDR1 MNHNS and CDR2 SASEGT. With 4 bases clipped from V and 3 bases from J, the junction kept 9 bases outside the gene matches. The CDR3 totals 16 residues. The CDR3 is CASSVQEGAVGNTIYF. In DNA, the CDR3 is TGTGCCAGCAGTGTCCAAGAGGGGGCAGTTGGAAACACCATATATTTT.

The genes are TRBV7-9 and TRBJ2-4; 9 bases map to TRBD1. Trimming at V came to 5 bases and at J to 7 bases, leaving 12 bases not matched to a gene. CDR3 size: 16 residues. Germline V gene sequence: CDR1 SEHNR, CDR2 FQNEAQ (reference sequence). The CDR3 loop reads CASSVNRDRDLNIQYF. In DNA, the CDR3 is TGTGCCAGCAGCGTAAACCGGGACAGGGATTTGAACATTCAGTACTTC.

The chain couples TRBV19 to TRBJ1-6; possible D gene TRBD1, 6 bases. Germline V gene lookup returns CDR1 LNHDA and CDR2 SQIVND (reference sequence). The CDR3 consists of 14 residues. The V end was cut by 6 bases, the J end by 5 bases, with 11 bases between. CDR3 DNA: TGTGCCAGTAGACAGGGTTTCGATAATTCACCCCTCCACTTT. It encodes CASRQGFDNSPLHF.

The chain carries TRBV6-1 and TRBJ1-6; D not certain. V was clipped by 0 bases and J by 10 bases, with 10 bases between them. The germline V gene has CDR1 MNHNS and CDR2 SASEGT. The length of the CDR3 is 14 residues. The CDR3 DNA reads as TGTGCCAGCAGTGAAGCGGAGGGAGAGTCACCCCTCCACTTT. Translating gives CASSEAEGESPLHF.

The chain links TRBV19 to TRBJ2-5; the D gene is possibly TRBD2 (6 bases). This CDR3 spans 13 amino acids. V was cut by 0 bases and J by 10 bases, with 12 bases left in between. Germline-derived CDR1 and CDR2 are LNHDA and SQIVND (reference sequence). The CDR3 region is CASSIDTSSHQYF. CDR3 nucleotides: TGTGCCAGTAGTATAGATACTAGCAGTCACCAGTACTTC. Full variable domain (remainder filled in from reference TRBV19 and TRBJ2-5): DGGITQSPKYLFRKEGQNVTLSCEQNLNHDAMYWYRQDPGQGLRLIYYSQIVNDFQKGDIAEGYSVSREKKESFPLTVTSAQKNPTAFYLCASSIDTSSHQYFGPGTRLLVL.

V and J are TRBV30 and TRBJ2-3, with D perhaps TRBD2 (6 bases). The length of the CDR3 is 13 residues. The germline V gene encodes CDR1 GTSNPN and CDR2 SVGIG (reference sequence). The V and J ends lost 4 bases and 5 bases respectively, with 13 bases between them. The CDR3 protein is CAWMSGWGDTQYF. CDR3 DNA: TGTGCCTGGATGAGCGGGTGGGGAGATACGCAGTATTTT. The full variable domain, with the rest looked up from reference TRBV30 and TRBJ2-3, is SQTIHQWPATLVQPVGSPLSLECTVEGTSNPNLYWYRQAAGRGLQLLFYSVGIGQISSEVPQNLSASRPQDRQFILSSKKLLLSDSGFYLCAWMSGWGDTQYFGPGTRLTVL.

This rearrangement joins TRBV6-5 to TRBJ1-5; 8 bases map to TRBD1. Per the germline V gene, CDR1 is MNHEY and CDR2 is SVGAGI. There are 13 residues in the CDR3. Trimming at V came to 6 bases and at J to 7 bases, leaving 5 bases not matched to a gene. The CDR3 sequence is CASSGTGLQPQHF. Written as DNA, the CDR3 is TGTGCCAGCAGCGGGACAGGACTACAGCCCCAGCATTTT.

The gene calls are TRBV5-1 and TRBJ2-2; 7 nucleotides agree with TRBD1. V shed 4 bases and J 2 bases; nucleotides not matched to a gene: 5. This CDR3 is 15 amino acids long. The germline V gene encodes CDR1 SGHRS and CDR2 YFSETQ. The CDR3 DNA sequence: TGCGCCAGCAGCGGACCAGGGGGTAACACCGGGGAGCTGTTTTTT. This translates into CASSGPGGNTGELFF.

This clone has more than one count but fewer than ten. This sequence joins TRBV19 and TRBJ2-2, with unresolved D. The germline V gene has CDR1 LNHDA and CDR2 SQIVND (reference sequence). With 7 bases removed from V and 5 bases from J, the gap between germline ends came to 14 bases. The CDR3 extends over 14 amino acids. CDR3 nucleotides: TGTGCCAGTAACGACCTAGAGAGGACCGGGGAGCTGTTTTTT. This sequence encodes CASNDLERTGELFF.

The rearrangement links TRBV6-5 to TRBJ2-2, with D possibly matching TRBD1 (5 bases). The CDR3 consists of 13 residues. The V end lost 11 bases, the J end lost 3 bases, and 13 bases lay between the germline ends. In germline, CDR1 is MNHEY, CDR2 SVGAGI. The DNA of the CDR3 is TGTGCCTTACGTACAGGCGACACCGGGGAGCTGTTTTTT. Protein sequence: CALRTGDTGELFF.

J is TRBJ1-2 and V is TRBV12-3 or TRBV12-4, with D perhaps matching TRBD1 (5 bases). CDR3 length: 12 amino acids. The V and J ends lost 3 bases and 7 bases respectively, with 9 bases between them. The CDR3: CASSFRGAGYTF. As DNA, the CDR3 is TGTGCCAGCAGTTTCCGTGGGGCTGGCTACACCTTC.

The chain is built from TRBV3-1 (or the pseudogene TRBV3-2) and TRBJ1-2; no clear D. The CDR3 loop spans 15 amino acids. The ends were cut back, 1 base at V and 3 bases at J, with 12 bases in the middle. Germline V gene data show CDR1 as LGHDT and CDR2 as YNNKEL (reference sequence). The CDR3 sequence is CASSQASTVDYGYTF. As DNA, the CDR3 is TGTGCCAGCAGCCAAGCCTCCACAGTGGACTATGGCTACACCTTC.

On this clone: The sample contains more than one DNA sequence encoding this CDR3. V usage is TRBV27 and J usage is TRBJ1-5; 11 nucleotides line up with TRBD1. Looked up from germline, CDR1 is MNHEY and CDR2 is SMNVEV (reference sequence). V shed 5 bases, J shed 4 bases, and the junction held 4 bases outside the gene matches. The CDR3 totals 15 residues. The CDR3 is CASSPGTGGNQPQHF. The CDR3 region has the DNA TGTGCCAGCAGTCCCGGGACAGGGGGGAATCAGCCCCAGCATTTT.

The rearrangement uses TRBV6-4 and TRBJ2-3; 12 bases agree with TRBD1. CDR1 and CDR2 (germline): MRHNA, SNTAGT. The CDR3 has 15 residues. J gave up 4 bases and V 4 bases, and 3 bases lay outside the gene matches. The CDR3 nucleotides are TGTGCCAGCAGTGGGGGGACAGGGGGCGCAGATACGCAGTATTTT. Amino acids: CASSGGTGGADTQYF.